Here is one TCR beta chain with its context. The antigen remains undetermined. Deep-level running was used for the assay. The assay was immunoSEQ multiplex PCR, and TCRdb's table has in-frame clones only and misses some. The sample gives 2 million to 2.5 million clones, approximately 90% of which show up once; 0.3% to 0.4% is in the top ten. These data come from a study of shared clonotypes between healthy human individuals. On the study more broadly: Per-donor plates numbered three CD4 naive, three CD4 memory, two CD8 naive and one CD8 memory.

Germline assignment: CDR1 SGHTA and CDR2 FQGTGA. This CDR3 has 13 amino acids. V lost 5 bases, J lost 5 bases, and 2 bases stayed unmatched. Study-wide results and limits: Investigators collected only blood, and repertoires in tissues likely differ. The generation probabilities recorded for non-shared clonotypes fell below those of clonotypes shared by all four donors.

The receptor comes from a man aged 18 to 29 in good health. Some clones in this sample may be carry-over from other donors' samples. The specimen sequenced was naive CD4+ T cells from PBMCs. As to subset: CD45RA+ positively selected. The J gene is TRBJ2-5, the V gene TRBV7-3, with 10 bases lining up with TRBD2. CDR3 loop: CASSGSGRETQYF. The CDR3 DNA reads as TGTGCCAGCAGCGGTAGCGGGAGGGAGACCCAGTACTTC.